The source of this T cell receptor beta chain is a study of molecular identifiers for immune sequencing clone quantification. TCRdb redid the calling of the PCR reads with MiXCR, one entry per CDR3 protein. The sample lists about 640,000 distinct CDR3 sequences, just under 20% occurring once. As concerns this clonotype: Its antigen is not identified. It may be a read error: a sequence one base away is much more abundant.

Overall study findings and caveats: Highly expanded clone sizes could be underestimated through barcode sharing by identical TCR molecules. Over 98% of effector molecules, yet under 1% of naive-cell molecules, were held by clones above 20 RNA copies.

The sorting of naive CD8 T cells used the CD8+CD4-CCR7+CD45RA+ phenotype. The sequence was obtained from a human donor in good health. Some libraries in this study had Jurkat cell RNA spiked in. Specimen: naive CD8+ T cells from blood, with Jurkat cell RNA spiked in. Regarding subset: FACS-sorted CD8+CD4-CCR7+CD45RA+ naive T cells.

CDR3 DNA sequence: TGCAGCGCTGGGATCGGGAGGACAGATGCGCAGTATTTT. Residues: CSAGIGRTDAQYF. The V call is TRBV29-1, the J call TRBJ2-3; tentative D call: TRBD2 (7 bases). Per the germline V gene, CDR1 is SQVTM and CDR2 is ANQGSEA. The length of the CDR3 is 13 residues.